This TCR beta chain was sequenced for a study of shared clonotypes between healthy human individuals (dated by TCRdb to 2019 to 2021). With regard to the full study: The cohort comprised a couple of women and a few men aged 18 to 49 years. For each donor, CD4 naive and CD4 memory were each given three plates, CD8 naive was given two plates, and CD8 memory was given one plate. To estimate repertoire size and how much clonotypes are shared between individuals, the study performed deep sequencing of blood TCR repertoires from a few healthy adults. To increase sequencing depth and limit assay-specific biases, different laboratories used diverse techniques to prepare libraries and sequence TCR repertoires. Leukapheresis yielded between about 0.9 and 8.9 billion PBMCs per donor.

CD8 naive samples were CD45RO-negative cells positively selected for CCR7, giving a CD45RA+CCR7+ population that excluded TemRA cells. Donors were healthy HIV-negative adults with no recently reported acute infections or vaccinations. Every donor was a Caucasian adult living in Nashville, Tennessee, USA. Blood was obtained by leukapheresis, after which PBMCs were separated by Ficoll-Histopaque density gradient centrifugation and cryopreserved in liquid nitrogen vapor phase. Analytical flow cytometry was used to check the purity and quantity of each magnetically sorted T cell population. Each sorted fraction had its genomic DNA isolated and then quantified by UV absorbance on a Nanodrop 2000c. The CDR3 numbers 15 residues from cysteine through phenylalanine. Only the CDR3 DNA stays, 45 bases, in frame from base 1. The V end loses 4 bases and the J end loses 0 bases, and a stretch of 13 bases separates them. Taken from the germline V gene (reference sequence), the CDR1 and CDR2 loops are MNHNY and SVGAGI.

On this clone itself: It has no known antigen specificity. Per-nucleotide qualities are absent, and no much larger clonotype sits a single base away.

Using the deep immunoSEQ assay, TCR CDR3 regions were amplified from genomic DNA by multiplex PCR. Genomic DNA extracted from each cell subset was distributed evenly over all wells of several immunoSEQ 96-well plates, and each plate served as one replicate. For sorted subsets, 150 to 250 ng of genomic DNA, equivalent to 30,000 or so T cell genomes, went into each replicate PCR. Purified libraries were measured with a Qubit 3.0 fluorometer, size-checked on a Bioanalyzer 2100, and measured again with the KAPA Library Quantification kit. Every immunoSEQ 96-well plate was sequenced on a dedicated single-read 150-cycle Illumina NextSeq 550 flow cell. Concerning the study's data processing: Because the immunoSEQ output held only junctional sequences and lacked quality scores, the filtering could not match the filtering applied to full-length reads. To assign V/J genes and CDR3, sequences were annotated against IMGT germline references using PyIR, a Python wrapper for IgBLAST v1.9. Reads were removed for weak V/J assignments (E-value above 1e-6), missing CDR3, stop codons, out-of-frame junctions, or ambiguous translated residues. A V3J clonotype was defined by an identical inferred V gene, J gene, and CDR3 amino acid sequence. To compute the percentage overlap between repertoires, the number of shared unique clonotypes was divided by the size of the smaller repertoire. Richness of each repertoire was evaluated using RTK rarefaction, the Chao1 estimator, and Recon v2.1 estimates of unobserved clonotypes. Generation probabilities were computed with OLGA for all TCRbeta clonotypes obtained by the gDNA method from several donors. The table comes from immuneACCESS by way of TCRdb, which keeps in-frame sequences with V and J called. Part of the clones is missing from these tables; in studies checked, under half for an unresolved V gene and the rest for unknown reasons. V and J calls plus clone size are reproduced from that table; the DNA served to infer D and trimming. This sample comprises millions of clones, about 92% of them detected only once. Clones ranked in the top ten supply under 2% of the sample.

General conclusions and limits of the study: Sampling was restricted to blood, and TCR repertoires in tissues likely differ from the TCR repertoires found in blood. Clonotypes shared by all four sorted-subset donors showed higher generation probabilities than non-shared clonotypes. Pairwise subsampling led to the expectation that sequencing depth would affect the degree of clonotype sharing among donors. Because the study included a small number of donors, the genetic and exposure-history diversity represented was limited. Larger estimated clonotype richness was generally found for naive subsets than for memory subsets. Rarefaction of sorted-subset datasets indicated incomplete sequencing despite the large sequencing depth. Sharing across four donors was observed for about 5% of naive CD4, over 3% of naive CD8, about 2.5% of memory CD4, and about 0.4% of memory CD8 clonotypes.

Sequencing was performed on naive CD8+ T cells from PBMCs. The cell subset or site label of this sample denotes: CD45RA+CCR7+. The receptor chain draws on TRBV6-6 and TRBJ2-7; tentative D gene TRBD1, with 6 bases matching. The sequence was obtained from a young man in good health. Some clones in this sample may be carry-over from other donors' samples. The nucleotides read TGTGCCAGCAGTTCAGACAGGTACCCCTCCTACGAGCAGTACTTC. Its translation is CASSSDRYPSYEQYF.